A single sample gave rise to the 24 T cell receptor beta chains below, sequenced in a study of shared clonotypes between healthy human individuals. Naive CD8 cells lacked CD45RO and underwent positive selection for CCR7, leaving out terminally differentiated effector memory CD45RA+ cells. Measured with immunoSEQ multiplex PCR; TCRdb has only the in-frame clones, and not every one. Of about 2.1 million clones in the sample, just over 90% were seen once. Specimen: naive CD8+ T cells from PBMCs. The origin of the receptors is a man younger than 35 in good health. Some clones in this sample may be carry-over from other donors' samples.

This sequence joins TRBV2 and TRBJ1-2, with D unresolved. Germline V lookup: CDR1 SNHLY, CDR2 FYNNEI. V lost 9 bases and J 8 bases, leaving 16 bases between the germline ends. The CDR3 totals 12 residues. The CDR3 DNA reads TGTGCCAGTCAGACACCCGACGGCGGCTACACCTTC. Translated: CASQTPDGGYTF.

The chain employs TRBV29-1 and TRBJ2-7, with 10 bases matching TRBD1. The J segment lost 3 bases and the V segment lost 6 bases, leaving 5 bases of the junction unmatched. This CDR3 is 13 amino acids long. The V gene's germline CDR1 is SQVTM and CDR2 ANQGSEA. The CDR3, as DNA: TGCAGCGTCAGACAGGGGGCCGGCTACGAGCAGTACTTC. Amino acids: CSVRQGAGYEQYF.

The sample holds one count of this clone. This sequence joins TRBV27 and TRBJ2-2, with TRBD1 matching 9 bases. The CDR3 has 15 amino acids. Germline V gene data show CDR1 as MNHEY and CDR2 as SMNVEV (reference sequence). V gave up 6 bases and J gave up 7 bases; unmatched junction bases: 9. In DNA form, the CDR3 reads TGTGCCAGCAGCCAACGACAGGGGGTTGTCGGGGAGCTGTTTTTT. This translates into CASSQRQGVVGELFF.

Notes on this clone: Other DNA sequences within the sample encode an identical CDR3. The V gene is TRBV9, the J gene TRBJ1-1; the match to TRBD1 covers 9 bases. CDR3 length equals 13 residues. Trimming removed 4 bases from V and 4 bases from J; junction bases left unmatched: 2. The germline CDR1 and CDR2 sequences are SGDLS and YYNGEE. The CDR3 DNA follows: TGTGCCAGCAGCACAGGGGGCCGCACTGAAGCTTTCTTT. This gives the protein CASSTGGRTEAFF.

The rearrangement uses TRBV20-1 and TRBJ2-7; the D is unclear. The CDR3 is made up of 11 amino acids. Trimming cost V 1 base and J 7 bases, with 8 bases left between them. Germline values: CDR1 DFQATT, CDR2 SNEGSKA (reference sequence). CDR3 protein: CSARGRPEQYF. CDR3 coding DNA: TGCAGTGCTAGAGGACGACCGGAGCAGTACTTC.

This rearrangement joins TRBV7-9 to TRBJ2-3, with 11 bases that match TRBD1. Germline V gene data show CDR1 as SEHNR and CDR2 as FQNEAQ (reference sequence). The CDR3 has 14 residues. The V segment lost 5 bases and the J segment 4 bases; nucleotides outside the gene matches: 2. In DNA form, the CDR3 reads TGTGCCAGCAGCAGGGACAGGGGGGCAGATACGCAGTATTTT. This translates into CASSRDRGADTQYF.

The V and J genes are TRBV23-1 and TRBJ2-7; TRBD1 aligns across 7 bases. TRBV23-1 carries the ORF label, with uncertain function. Losses at the gene ends were 6 bases for V and 2 bases for J; bases not matched to a gene: 13. The CDR3 has 16 amino acids. The CDR3 DNA sequence: TGCGCCAGCAGCCACAACTCGGGACAGAGAACCTACGAGCAGTACTTC. Translation: CASSHNSGQRTYEQYF.

The J gene is TRBJ2-5, the V gene TRBV7-9, with 13 bases matching TRBD2. J lost 5 bases, V lost 5 bases, and 8 bases had no gene match. This CDR3 is built from 16 residues. Germline CDR1 reads SEHNR; CDR2 reads FQNEAQ (reference sequence). The CDR3 reads CASSTGTSGIHETQYF. CDR3 sequence (DNA): TGTGCCAGCAGCACAGGGACTAGCGGGATTCACGAGACCCAGTACTTC.

V and J are TRBV4-2 and TRBJ2-5; 7 bases are shared with TRBD2. This CDR3 contains 16 residues. From germline, CDR1 is LGHNA and CDR2 YNFKEQ. The V segment lost 4 bases and the J segment 5 bases; nucleotides outside the gene matches: 13. The DNA of the CDR3 is TGTGCCAGCAGCCTCGGTCAGGTGGGAGGGCTGGAGACCCAGTACTTC. It codes for CASSLGQVGGLETQYF.

This clone has a handful of counts. The V and J genes are TRBV6-1 and TRBJ1-5; tentatively, D is TRBD1 (5 bases). Germline CDR1 and CDR2: MNHNS and SASEGT. The CDR3 covers 12 residues. Trimming pared 8 bases from V and 5 bases from J, leaving 10 bases between. For the CDR3, the DNA is TGTGCCAGCCCTCGGGGGGATCAGCCCCAGCATTTT. Translating gives CASPRGDQPQHF.

The rearrangement uses TRBV6-1 and TRBJ2-1, with 10 bases identical to TRBD2. V trimming: 7 bases; J trimming: 8 bases; junction bases outside the gene matches: 8. Germline loops: CDR1 MNHNS, CDR2 SASEGT. The CDR3 spans 14 residues. This chain's CDR3 is CASKGPSGSHEQFF. CDR3 coding DNA: TGTGCCAGCAAGGGGCCTAGCGGGAGTCATGAGCAGTTCTTC.

The V gene is TRBV5-7, the J gene TRBJ2-7; D not certain. TRBV5-7 falls under the ORF class, with uncertain function. The CDR3 contains 12 residues. The V end was cut by 0 bases, the J end by 3 bases, with 4 bases between. The CDR3 reads CASSLGVYEQYF. DNA for the CDR3: TGTGCCAGCAGCTTGGGGGTCTACGAGCAGTACTTC.

The V gene is TRBV30, the J gene TRBJ2-7, with 13 nucleotides matching TRBD2. Per the germline V gene, CDR1 is GTSNPN and CDR2 is SVGIG (reference sequence). CDR3 size: 16 residues. Trimming removed 2 bases from V and 3 bases from J; junction bases left unmatched: 7. For the CDR3, the DNA is TGTGCCTGGAGTTATCCCGGGACTAGCGGGATCTACGAGCAGTACTTC. As protein: CAWSYPGTSGIYEQYF. Variable domain in full (rest from reference TRBV30 and TRBJ2-7): SQTIHQWPATLVQPVGSPLSLECTVEGTSNPNLYWYRQAAGRGLQLLFYSVGIGQISSEVPQNLSASRPQDRQFILSSKKLLLSDSGFYLCAWSYPGTSGIYEQYFGPGTRLTVT.

The chain combines TRBV6-4 with TRBJ2-7; perhaps TRBD2 as D (5 bases). Per germline, CDR1 MRHNA and CDR2 SNTAGT. V was trimmed by 8 bases and J by 9 bases, leaving 17 bases between them. The CDR3 covers 12 residues. CDR3: CASPSEAWGQYF. The DNA of the CDR3 is TGTGCCAGCCCTTCGGAGGCTTGGGGGCAGTACTTC.

The chain employs TRBV6-4 and TRBJ2-1; 8 nucleotides match TRBD2. The V gene end was trimmed by 5 bases and the J gene end by 9 bases; junction bases not matched to a gene: 9. In germline, CDR1 is MRHNA, CDR2 SNTAGT. The CDR3 has 14 amino acids. The CDR3 is CASSPRAAGGEQFF. CDR3 sequence (DNA): TGTGCCAGCAGTCCCAGGGCCGCGGGAGGTGAGCAGTTCTTC.

V is TRBV29-1 and J is TRBJ2-7, with D possibly TRBD2 on 6 matching bases. V was cut by 6 bases and J by 2 bases, with 17 bases left in between. CDR1 and CDR2 (germline): SQVTM, ANQGSEA. The CDR3 contains 14 residues. This CDR3 reads CSVVGLRDAYEQYF. The DNA of the CDR3 is TGCAGCGTCGTGGGACTGCGTGACGCCTACGAGCAGTACTTC.

The chain is built from TRBV5-1 and TRBJ2-5, with 7 bases identical to TRBD2. After removal of 0 bases from V and 1 base from J, the junction contained 9 bases not matched to a gene. Per germline, CDR1 SGHRS and CDR2 YFSETQ. CDR3 length: 17 amino acids. The CDR3 region has the DNA TGCGCCAGCAGCTTGGCTTTAGTCCTAGCGGCCCAAGAGACCCAGTACTTC. Translation gives CASSLALVLAAQETQYF. The variable domain in full, with the rest retrieved from reference TRBV5-1 and TRBJ2-5, is KAGVTQTPRYLIKTRGQQVTLSCSPISGHRSVSWYQQTPGQGLQFLFEYFSETQRNKGNFPGRFSGRQFSNSRSEMNVSTLELGDSALYLCASSLALVLAAQETQYFGPGTRLLVL.

The rearrangement links TRBV27 to TRBJ1-1; a possible D gene is TRBD1 (5 bases). The CDR3 has 14 residues. The germline V gene encodes CDR1 MNHEY and CDR2 SMNVEV (reference sequence). V gave up 6 bases and J gave up 2 bases, with 13 bases separating them. The CDR3 DNA reads as TGTGCCAGCAGGATTATCGGGGGAAACACTGAAGCTTTCTTT. Residues: CASRIIGGNTEAFF.

J is TRBJ1-5 and V is TRBV27; 7 bases align to TRBD1. Germline CDR1 reads MNHEY; CDR2 reads SMNVEV (reference sequence). This CDR3 spans 15 amino acids. Trimming took 5 bases from V and 5 from J; bases not matched to a gene: 9. CDR3 nucleotide sequence: TGTGCCAGCAGTCTCTCCAGGGGGTCTTATCAGCCCCAGCATTTT. As protein: CASSLSRGSYQPQHF.

This clone showed up just once. Different DNA sequences within this sample yield the same CDR3. The V and J genes are TRBV29-1 and TRBJ1-3; weak D call: TRBD1 (5 bases). The V and J ends lost 4 bases and 7 bases respectively, with 11 bases between them. The V gene's germline CDR1 is SQVTM and CDR2 ANQGSEA. The CDR3 covers 12 residues. DNA of the CDR3: TGCAGCGTTGTAACAGGCGGGAACACCATATATTTT. Protein: CSVVTGGNTIYF.

CDR3 in DNA: TGTGCCAGCAGCGTAGGAGGGACAGGGTCTAAGGAGCAGTACTTC. Encoded protein: CASSVGGTGSKEQYF. The rearrangement joins TRBV9 to TRBJ2-7, with TRBD1 matching 9 bases. Losses at the gene ends were 0 bases for V and 7 bases for J; bases not matched to a gene: 8. CDR1 SGDLS and CDR2 YYNGEE come from the germline V gene. There are 15 residues in the CDR3.

Turning to this clone: The sample carries other DNA sequences with the same CDR3. The V call is TRBV27, the J call TRBJ1-5; 7 nucleotides align to TRBD1. CDR3 length: 14 amino acids. Germline trimming cut 7 bases from V and 1 base from J; bases unmatched to any gene: 4. CDR1 and CDR2 from the germline V gene are MNHEY and SMNVEV (reference sequence). CDR3 coding DNA: TGTGCCAGCACCCGGACAGGAAGCAATCAGCCCCAGCATTTT. Translation: CASTRTGSNQPQHF.

The V gene is TRBV19, the J gene TRBJ2-6; D gene uncertain. This CDR3 is 15 amino acids long. Trimming left V 6 bases short and J 2 bases short, with 11 bases between. Germline assignment: CDR1 LNHDA and CDR2 SQIVND (reference sequence). The CDR3 nucleotides are TGTGCCAGTAGCAGACTCCTGGCTGGGGCCAACGTCCTGACTTTC. The encoded protein is CASSRLLAGANVLTF.

The chain links TRBV11-2 to TRBJ2-7, with D perhaps TRBD1 (6 bases). The germline gives CDR1 SGHAT, CDR2 FQNNGV. V lost 0 bases and J lost 1, with 13 bases in between. The CDR3 is 16 residues long. The CDR3 bases are TGTGCCAGCAGCTTAGACCTCGGACAGTCGTCCTACGAGCAGTACTTC. Its protein is CASSLDLGQSSYEQYF.